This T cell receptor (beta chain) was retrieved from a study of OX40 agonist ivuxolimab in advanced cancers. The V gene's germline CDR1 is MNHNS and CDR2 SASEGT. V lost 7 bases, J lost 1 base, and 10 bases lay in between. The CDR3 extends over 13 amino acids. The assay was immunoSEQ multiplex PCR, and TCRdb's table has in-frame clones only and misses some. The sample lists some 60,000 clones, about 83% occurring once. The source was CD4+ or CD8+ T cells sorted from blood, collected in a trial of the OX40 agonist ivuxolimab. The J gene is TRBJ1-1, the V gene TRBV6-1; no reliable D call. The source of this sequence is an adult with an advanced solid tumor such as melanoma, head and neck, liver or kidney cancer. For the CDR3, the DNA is TGTGCCAGCAAAAAACCGGAGAACACTGAAGCTTTCTTT. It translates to CASKKPENTEAFF.